The T cell receptor beta chain under discussion was sequenced for a study of CD8+ T cells in alopecia areata. Study details: At a dose of 5 to 10 mg twice daily, oral tofacitinib was given to treated patients. Treatment ran 6 to 18 months, with 6 months of follow-up afterward.

Investigators isolated RNA and reverse transcribed it into cDNA to act as the sequencing template. This table comes from immunoSEQ multiplex PCR, and its TCRdb copy is limited to in-frame clones, with some not included. This sample has fewer than 250,000 clones, with 50% to 70% found just once. Peripheral blood samples and lesional scalp punch biopsies were obtained from alopecia areata patients. The ends were cut back, 8 bases at V and 4 bases at J, with 9 bases in the middle. The CDR3 spans 11 residues. CDR1 is SGHDT and CDR2 is YYEEEE in the germline V gene. Whole-study results and caveats: Scalp data also include sequences from resident alphabeta T cells of normal skin.

In its sample, this clone was seen once. Its specificity is not known. This sequence originates from a human donor with alopecia areata. The rearrangement links TRBV5-6 to TRBJ1-1; D is perhaps TRBD1 (5 bases). Sample: CD4+ T cells sorted from blood, taken at week 0. For the CDR3, the DNA is TGTGCCAGTGGGGCGGGCACTGAAGCTTTCTTT. This sequence encodes CASGAGTEAFF.